The TCR beta chain under discussion was sequenced for a study of cytomegalovirus exposure and HLA in healthy donors. Findings of the study overall: Across donors, most TCRs were seen rarely, yet some public ones were widespread.

Of note for this clone: What it binds is unknown.

Use of 60 Vbeta and 13 Jbeta primers characterized the PCR. Repertoires were generated with immunoSEQ multiplex PCR, while TCRdb's copy carries only in-frame clones and drops some. The data contain around 130,000 clones, 80% of them singletons. This CDR3 is 13 amino acids long. Germline lookup yields CDR1 MNHEY and CDR2 SVGAGI. Trimming cost V 5 bases and J 3 bases, with 11 bases left between them. The chain carries TRBV6-5 and TRBJ2-7; TRBD1 is a possible D gene (5 bases). The source of this sequence is a male donor in good health and CMV-seronegative. Sequenced sample: PBMCs. The CDR3 DNA reads TGTGCCAGCAGTCTGGTCAGGGACTACGAGCAGTACTTC. The encoded protein is CASSLVRDYEQYF.